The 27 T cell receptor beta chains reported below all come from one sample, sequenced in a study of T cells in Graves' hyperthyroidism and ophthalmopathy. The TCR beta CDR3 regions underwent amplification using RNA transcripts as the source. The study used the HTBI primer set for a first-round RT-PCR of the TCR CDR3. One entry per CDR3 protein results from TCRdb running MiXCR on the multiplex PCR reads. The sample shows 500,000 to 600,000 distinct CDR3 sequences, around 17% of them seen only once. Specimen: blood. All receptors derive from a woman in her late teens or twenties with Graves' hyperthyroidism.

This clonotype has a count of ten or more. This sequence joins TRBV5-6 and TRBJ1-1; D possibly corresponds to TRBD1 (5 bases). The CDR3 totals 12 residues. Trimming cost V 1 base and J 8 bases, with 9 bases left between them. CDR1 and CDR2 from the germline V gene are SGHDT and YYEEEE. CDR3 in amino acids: CASSLWAGEAFF. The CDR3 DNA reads TGTGCCAGCAGCTTGTGGGCAGGGGAAGCTTTCTTT.

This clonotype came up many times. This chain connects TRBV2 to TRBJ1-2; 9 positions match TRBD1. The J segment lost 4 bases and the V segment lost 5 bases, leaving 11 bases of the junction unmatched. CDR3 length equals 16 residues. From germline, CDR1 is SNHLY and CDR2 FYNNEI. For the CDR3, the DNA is TGTGCCAGCAGTTCCGGGACAGGGAGAGGAGGCTATGGCTACACCTTC. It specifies CASSSGTGRGGYGYTF.

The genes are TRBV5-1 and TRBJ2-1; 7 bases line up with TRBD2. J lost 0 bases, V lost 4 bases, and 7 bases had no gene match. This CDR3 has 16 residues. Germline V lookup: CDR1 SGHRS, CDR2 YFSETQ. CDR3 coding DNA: TGCGCCAGCAGCCCATTGCGGGGGAGCTCCTACAATGAGCAGTTCTTC. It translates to CASSPLRGSSYNEQFF.

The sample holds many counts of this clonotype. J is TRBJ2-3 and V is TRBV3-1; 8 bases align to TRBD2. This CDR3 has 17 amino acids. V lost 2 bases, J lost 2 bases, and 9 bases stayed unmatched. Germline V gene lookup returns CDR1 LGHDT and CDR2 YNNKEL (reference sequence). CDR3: CASSQLGSGMNTDTQYF. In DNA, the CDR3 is TGTGCCAGCAGCCAACTAGGTAGCGGGATGAACACAGATACGCAGTATTTT.

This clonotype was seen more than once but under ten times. CDR3 DNA sequence: TGTGCCAGCAGCCCAACCCCCATGGGCACCGGGGAGCTGTTTTTT. Translation gives CASSPTPMGTGELFF. This rearrangement joins TRBV27 to TRBJ2-2; D unclear. The CDR3 loop spans 15 amino acids. Deletions cut 6 bases from V and 4 bases from J, with 15 bases between. Germline V gene data show CDR1 as MNHEY and CDR2 as SMNVEV (reference sequence).

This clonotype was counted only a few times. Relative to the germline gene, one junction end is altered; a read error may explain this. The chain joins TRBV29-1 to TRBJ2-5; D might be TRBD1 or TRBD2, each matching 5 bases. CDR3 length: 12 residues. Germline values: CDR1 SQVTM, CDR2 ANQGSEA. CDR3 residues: CSVQEGLETQYF. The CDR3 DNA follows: TGCAGCGTTCAAGAGGGGTTGGAGACCCAGTACTTC.

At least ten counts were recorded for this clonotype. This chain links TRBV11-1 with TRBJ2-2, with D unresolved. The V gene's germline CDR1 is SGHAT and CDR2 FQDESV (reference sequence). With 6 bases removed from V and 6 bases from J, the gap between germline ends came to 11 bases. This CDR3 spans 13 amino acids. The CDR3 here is CASSRREAGELFF. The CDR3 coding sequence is TGTGCCAGCAGTCGACGTGAGGCCGGGGAGCTGTTTTTT.

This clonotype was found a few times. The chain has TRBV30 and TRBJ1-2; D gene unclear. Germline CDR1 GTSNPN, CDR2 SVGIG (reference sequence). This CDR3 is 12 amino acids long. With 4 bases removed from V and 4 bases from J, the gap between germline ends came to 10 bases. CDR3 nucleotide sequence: TGTGCCTGGAAAGAACCCGGCTATGGCTACACCTTC. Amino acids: CAWKEPGYGYTF.

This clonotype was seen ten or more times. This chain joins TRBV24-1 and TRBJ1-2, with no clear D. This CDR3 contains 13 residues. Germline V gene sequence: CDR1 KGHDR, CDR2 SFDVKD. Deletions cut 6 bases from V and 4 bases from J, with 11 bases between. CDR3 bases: TGTGCCACCAGTCGAGGGTCCGGCTATGGCTACACCTTC. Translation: CATSRGSGYGYTF.

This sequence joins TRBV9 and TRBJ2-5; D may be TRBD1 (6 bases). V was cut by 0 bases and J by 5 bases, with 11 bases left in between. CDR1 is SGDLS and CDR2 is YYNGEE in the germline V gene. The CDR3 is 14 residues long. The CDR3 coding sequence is TGTGCCAGCAGCGTAGAACAGGGCTCGGAGACCCAGTACTTC. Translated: CASSVEQGSETQYF.

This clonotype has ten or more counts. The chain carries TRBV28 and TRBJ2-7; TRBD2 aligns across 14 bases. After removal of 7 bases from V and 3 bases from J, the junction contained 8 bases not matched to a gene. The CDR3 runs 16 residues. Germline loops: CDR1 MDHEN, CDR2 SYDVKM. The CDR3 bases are TGTGCCAGCAAAGCTGTCGGGACTAGCGGGAGCTACGAGCAGTACTTC. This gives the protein CASKAVGTSGSYEQYF.

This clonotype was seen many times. The CDR3 is CATSSDSTSTDTQYF. CDR3 DNA: TGTGCCACCAGCAGCGACAGCACTAGCACAGATACGCAGTATTTT. This sequence joins TRBV15 and TRBJ2-3; a possible D gene is TRBD1 (5 bases). Trimming left V 3 bases short and J 0 bases short, with 10 bases between. The CDR3 contains 15 residues. Germline CDR1 LNHNV, CDR2 YYDKDF (reference sequence).

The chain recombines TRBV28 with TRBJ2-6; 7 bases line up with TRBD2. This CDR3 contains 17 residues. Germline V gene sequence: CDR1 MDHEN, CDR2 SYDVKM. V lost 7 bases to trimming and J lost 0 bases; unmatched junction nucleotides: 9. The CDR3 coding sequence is TGTGCCAGCACCTTGGGGGGGTCGAACTCTGGGGCCAACGTCCTGACTTTC. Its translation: CASTLGGSNSGANVLTF.

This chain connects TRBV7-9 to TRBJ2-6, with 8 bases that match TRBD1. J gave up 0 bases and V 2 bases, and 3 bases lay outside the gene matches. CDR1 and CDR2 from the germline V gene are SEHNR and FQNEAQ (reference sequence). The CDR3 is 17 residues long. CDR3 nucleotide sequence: TGTGCCAGCAGCTTAAGACAGGGGTTCTCTGGGGCCAACGTCCTGACTTTC. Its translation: CASSLRQGFSGANVLTF. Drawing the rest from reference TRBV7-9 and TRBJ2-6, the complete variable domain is DTGVSQNPRHKITKRGQNVTFRCDPISEHNRLYWYRQTLGQGPEFLTYFQNEAQLEKSRLLSDRFSAERPKGSFSTLEIQRTEQGDSAMYLCASSLRQGFSGANVLTFGAGSRLTVL.

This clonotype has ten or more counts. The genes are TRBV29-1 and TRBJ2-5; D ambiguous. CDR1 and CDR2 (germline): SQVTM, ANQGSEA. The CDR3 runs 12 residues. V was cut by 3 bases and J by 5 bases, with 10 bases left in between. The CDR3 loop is CSVELGWETQYF. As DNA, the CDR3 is TGCAGCGTTGAGCTGGGATGGGAGACCCAGTACTTC.

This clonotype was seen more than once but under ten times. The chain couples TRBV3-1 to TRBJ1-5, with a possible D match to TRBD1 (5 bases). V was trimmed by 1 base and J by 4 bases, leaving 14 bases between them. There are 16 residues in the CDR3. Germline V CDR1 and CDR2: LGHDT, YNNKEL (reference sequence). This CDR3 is CASSQAGQGLNQPQHF. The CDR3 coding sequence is TGTGCCAGCAGCCAAGCGGGGCAGGGACTAAATCAGCCCCAGCATTTT.

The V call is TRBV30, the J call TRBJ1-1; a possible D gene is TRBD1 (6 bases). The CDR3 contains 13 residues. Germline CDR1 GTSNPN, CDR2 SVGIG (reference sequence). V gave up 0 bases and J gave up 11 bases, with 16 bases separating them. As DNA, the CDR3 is TGTGCCTGGAGTGTAGGGGGGCTTATGAGCGCTTTCTTT. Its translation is CAWSVGGLMSAFF.

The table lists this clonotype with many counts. CDR3 sequence (DNA): TGTGCCATCAGTGAATCGGTGGGAATAGCGGGAGTCAGCGACGAGCAGTACTTC. It specifies CAISESVGIAGVSDEQYF. The chain couples TRBV10-3 to TRBJ2-7; 9 positions match TRBD2. From germline, CDR1 is ENHRY and CDR2 SYGVKD. Trimming at V came to 3 bases and at J to 5 bases, leaving 17 bases not matched to a gene. The CDR3 totals 18 residues.

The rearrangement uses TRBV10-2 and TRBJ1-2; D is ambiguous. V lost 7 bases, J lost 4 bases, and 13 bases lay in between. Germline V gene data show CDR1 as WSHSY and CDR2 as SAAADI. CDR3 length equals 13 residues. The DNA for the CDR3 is TGCGCCAGCACCAGACTCCTGAGCTATGGCTACACCTTC. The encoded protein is CASTRLLSYGYTF.

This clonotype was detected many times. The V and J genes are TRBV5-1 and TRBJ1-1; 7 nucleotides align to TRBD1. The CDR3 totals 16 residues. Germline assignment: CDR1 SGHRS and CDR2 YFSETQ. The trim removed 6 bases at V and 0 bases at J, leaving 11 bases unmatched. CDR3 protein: CASTDDRTGLNTEAFF. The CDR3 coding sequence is TGCGCCAGCACCGATGATCGGACAGGACTGAACACTGAAGCTTTCTTT.

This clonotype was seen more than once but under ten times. The CDR3 nucleotides are TGTGCCAGCAGCTACCAAATCGGACAGCGGAAAGCTTTCTTT. Translating gives CASSYQIGQRKAFF. J is TRBJ1-1 and V is TRBV13; D may be TRBD1 (6 bases). Germline V gives CDR1 PRHDT, CDR2 FYEKMQ (reference sequence). The CDR3 extends over 14 amino acids. Trimming left V 4 bases short and J 9 bases short, with 18 bases between.

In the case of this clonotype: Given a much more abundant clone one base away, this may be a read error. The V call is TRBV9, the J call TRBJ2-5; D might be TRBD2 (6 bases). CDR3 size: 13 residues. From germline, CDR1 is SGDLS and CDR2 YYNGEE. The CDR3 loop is CASSIGLQEIQYF. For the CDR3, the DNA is TGTGCCAGCAGCATTGGACTACAAGAGATCCAGTACTTC.

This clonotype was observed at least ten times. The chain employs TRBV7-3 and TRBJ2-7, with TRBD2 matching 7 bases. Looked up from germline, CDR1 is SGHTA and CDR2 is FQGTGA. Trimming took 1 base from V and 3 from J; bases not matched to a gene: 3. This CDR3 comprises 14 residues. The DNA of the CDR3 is TGTGCCAGCAGCTTAAACGCGGGGGACTACGAGCAGTACTTC. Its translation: CASSLNAGDYEQYF.

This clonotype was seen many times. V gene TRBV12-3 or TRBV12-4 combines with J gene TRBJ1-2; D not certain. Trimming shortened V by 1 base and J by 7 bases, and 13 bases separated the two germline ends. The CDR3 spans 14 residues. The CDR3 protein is CASSLDAGRGGYTF. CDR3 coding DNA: TGTGCCAGCAGTTTAGATGCGGGGAGAGGTGGCTACACCTTC.

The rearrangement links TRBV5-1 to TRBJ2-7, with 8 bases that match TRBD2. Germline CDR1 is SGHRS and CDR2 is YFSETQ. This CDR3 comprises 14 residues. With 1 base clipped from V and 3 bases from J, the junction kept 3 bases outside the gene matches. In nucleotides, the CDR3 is TGCGCCAGCAGCTTGAAGCGGGGGTTCTACGAGCAGTACTTC. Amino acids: CASSLKRGFYEQYF.

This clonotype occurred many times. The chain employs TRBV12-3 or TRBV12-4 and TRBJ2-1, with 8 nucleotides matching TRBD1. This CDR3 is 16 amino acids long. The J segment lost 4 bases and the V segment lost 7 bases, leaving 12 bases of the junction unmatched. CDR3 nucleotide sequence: TGTGCCAGCACCCGCGCGGGACAGGCCCTTTACAATGAGCAGTTCTTC. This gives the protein CASTRAGQALYNEQFF.

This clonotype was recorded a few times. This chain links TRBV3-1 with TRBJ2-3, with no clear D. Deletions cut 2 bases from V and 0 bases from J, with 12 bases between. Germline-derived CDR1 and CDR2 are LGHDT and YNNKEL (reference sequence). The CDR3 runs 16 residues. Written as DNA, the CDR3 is TGTGCCAGCAGCCAACCCCAAGCGTATAGCACAGATACGCAGTATTTT. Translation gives CASSQPQAYSTDTQYF.